Here is one TCR beta chain with its context. Germline V gives CDR1 DFQATT, CDR2 SNEGSKA (reference sequence). This CDR3 spans 16 amino acids. This entry belongs to a study of monozygotic twins with inflammatory bowel disease. TCRdb re-called the 5' RACE reads and gives one entry per CDR3 protein, without DNA. The repertoire shows approximately 300,000 distinct CDR3 sequences; the top ten hold 5.6%. This clonotype originated in a human donor with ulcerative colitis or Crohn's disease, or a healthy co-twin of an affected twin (not recorded which). The rearrangement uses TRBV20-1 and TRBJ2-3; TCRdb calls TRBD2, which cannot be checked without DNA. The sample taken for sequencing was blood. The CDR3 protein is CSAPPELSGGTDTQYF.